These 16 T cell receptor beta chains were sequenced from one sample in a study of CD8+CD57+ T cells in acquired aplastic anemia. Individuals selected for sequencing had exhibited CD8+CD57+ cell expansion on flow cytometry. Profiling that covered TCR beta VDJ and CDR3 relied on genomic DNA as its template. TCRdb reprocessed the reads via MiXCR and lists one record per CDR3 protein. The data contain about 200,000 distinct CDR3 sequences, roughly 53% of them singletons. The specimen was sorted CD4+, CD8+, or CD8+CD57+ T cells (not recorded which) from PBMCs. These receptors were collected from a human donor with aplastic anemia.

The sample holds many counts of this clonotype. The gene calls are TRBV5-4 and TRBJ2-3; no reliable D call. The CDR3 is 15 residues long. V dropped 2 bases and J dropped 4 bases, with 14 bases sitting between them. Germline V gives CDR1 SGHNT, CDR2 YYREEE (reference sequence). This chain's CDR3 is CASSLSVNGADTQYF. Here the CDR3 DNA reads TGTGCCAGCAGCTTAAGTGTAAATGGGGCAGATACGCAGTATTTT. Drawing the rest from reference TRBV5-4 and TRBJ2-3, the complete variable domain is ETGVTQSPTHLIKTRGQQVTLRCSSQSGHNTVSWYQQALGQGPQFIFQYYREEENGRGNFPPRFSGLQFPNYSSELNVNALELDDSALYLCASSLSVNGADTQYFGPGTRLTVL.

This clonotype appeared many times. The chain couples TRBV7-3 to TRBJ2-2; possibly TRBD1 for D (8 bases). The CDR3 spans 14 residues. Germline V gene lookup returns CDR1 SGHTA and CDR2 FQGTGA. The ends were cut back, 8 bases at V and 5 bases at J, with 15 bases in the middle. For the CDR3, the DNA is TGTGCCAGCGCCGGACAGGGAGGGACCGGGGAGCTGTTTTTT. Translating it yields CASAGQGGTGELFF.

This clonotype has ten or more counts. The chain is built from TRBV20-1 and TRBJ1-1; D not certain. Germline assignment: CDR1 DFQATT and CDR2 SNEGSKA (reference sequence). Trimming pared 5 bases from V and 3 bases from J, leaving 4 bases between. This CDR3 is built from 10 residues. This CDR3 is CSAFDTEAFF. The CDR3 nucleotides read TGCAGTGCTTTCGACACTGAAGCTTTCTTT.

This clonotype was detected only once. The rearrangement joins TRBV10-2 to TRBJ1-2; D unclear. CDR1 and CDR2 from the germline V gene are WSHSY and SAAADI. The CDR3 spans 16 residues. V lost 0 bases and J lost 4, with 15 bases in between. In DNA form, the CDR3 reads TGCGCCAGCAGTGAGTCGGACGGACCAACTTCCTATGGCTACACCTTC. This translates into CASSESDGPTSYGYTF.

The chain links TRBV15 to TRBJ1-6, with D maybe TRBD1 (6 bases). This CDR3 contains 16 residues. Trimming took 9 bases from V and 5 from J, leaving 20 bases between them. CDR1 and CDR2 (germline): LNHNV, YYDKDF (reference sequence). CDR3 protein: CATALDAGAHNSPLHF. DNA for the CDR3: TGTGCCACGGCGCTTGATGCGGGGGCGCATAATTCACCCCTCCACTTT. Full variable domain (outside the CDR3, taken from reference TRBV15 and TRBJ1-6): DAMVIQNPRYQVTQFGKPVTLSCSQTLNHNVMYWYQQKSSQAPKLLFHYYDKDFNNEADTPDNFQSRRPNTSFCFLDIRSPGLGDTAMYLCATALDAGAHNSPLHFGNGTRLTVT.

This sequence joins TRBV20-1 and TRBJ2-2; D is uncertain. Germline V gene sequence: CDR1 DFQATT, CDR2 SNEGSKA (reference sequence). The CDR3 consists of 9 residues. Trimming left V 5 bases short and J 9 bases short, with 4 bases between. Written as DNA, the CDR3 is TGCAGTGCTCCTTGGGAGCTGTTTTTT. Translating gives CSAPWELFF.

CDR3 sequence reads: CASSPTLRPRGTGELFF. CDR3 in DNA: TGTGCCAGCAGTCCCACGCTTAGGCCCCGGGGCACCGGGGAGCTGTTTTTT. This chain connects TRBV6-6 to TRBJ2-2; the D gene is possibly TRBD2 (5 bases). CDR1 and CDR2 (germline): MNHNY, SVGAGI (reference sequence). The CDR3 has 17 amino acids. Trimming stripped 5 bases from V and 4 bases from J, with 20 bases between.

About this clonotype itself: The junction differs from germline at one of its ends, possibly a read error. The J gene is TRBJ1-1, the V gene TRBV2; 7 bases fit TRBD1. CDR3 size: 14 residues. From germline, CDR1 is SNHLY and CDR2 FYNNEI. CDR3 DNA: TGTGCCGGCAGTGAAGGGACAGCGAACACTGAAGCTTTCTTT. As protein: CAGSEGTANTEAFF.

This clonotype was counted ten times or more. V usage is TRBV6-2 or TRBV6-3 and J usage is TRBJ2-3; TRBD1 matches 9 bases. Germline loops: CDR1 MNHEY, CDR2 SVGEGT. The CDR3 contains 15 residues. J lost 2 bases, V lost 4 bases, and 4 bases had no gene match. CDR3 loop: CASSSRDRDTDTQYF. CDR3 in DNA: TGTGCCAGCAGTTCCCGGGACAGGGACACAGATACGCAGTATTTT.

This chain connects TRBV9 to TRBJ2-5, with D perhaps TRBD2 (5 bases). V was cut by 0 bases and J by 11 bases, with 17 bases left in between. Germline CDR1 SGDLS, CDR2 YYNGEE. CDR3 length: 14 amino acids. In DNA, the CDR3 is TGTGCCAGCAGCGTAGCTTTTAGAAGTGGGGAGCAGTACTTC. Protein: CASSVAFRSGEQYF.

The chain couples TRBV7-9 to TRBJ2-5; possibly TRBD1 for D (6 bases). The CDR3 spans 14 residues. V lost 5 bases and J 4 bases, leaving 14 bases between the germline ends. Per germline, CDR1 SEHNR and CDR2 FQNEAQ (reference sequence). The CDR3 DNA reads as TGTGCCAGCAGCAGAGGACAGTCCCCAGAGACCCAGTACTTC. Its protein product is CASSRGQSPETQYF.

This clonotype was counted many times. The genes are TRBV24-1 and TRBJ1-3, with D possibly matching TRBD1 (5 bases). In germline, CDR1 is KGHDR, CDR2 SFDVKD. The CDR3 has 12 residues. V was clipped by 8 bases and J by 12 bases, with 16 bases between them. The CDR3 region is CATNPGRKVIYF. The CDR3 DNA reads as TGTGCCACCAATCCAGGGCGTAAAGTCATATATTTT.

In its sample, this clonotype was seen many times. The V and J genes are TRBV20-1 and TRBJ2-7, with D possibly matching TRBD1 (6 bases). This CDR3 contains 13 residues. Germline CDR1 reads DFQATT; CDR2 reads SNEGSKA (reference sequence). V was pared by 2 bases and J by 2 bases, with 10 bases between. The CDR3 reads CSARFSGAYEQYF. Written as DNA, the CDR3 is TGCAGTGCTAGATTTTCAGGGGCCTACGAGCAGTACTTC.

Remarks on this clonotype: A read error may be the cause here, since a much bigger clone is one base away. V and J are TRBV12-3 or TRBV12-4 and TRBJ2-5, with 9 bases matching TRBD1. The CDR3 has 14 amino acids. The CDR3 DNA sequence: TGTGCCAGCACCGCGACAGGGGGTCGAGAGAACCAGTACTTC. Translated, it gives CASTATGGRENQYF.

Ten or more counts support this clonotype. The chain employs TRBV19 and TRBJ2-1; possible D gene TRBD2, 6 bases. The CDR3 extends over 14 amino acids. Germline V gene sequence: CDR1 LNHDA, CDR2 SQIVND (reference sequence). V shed 1 base and J shed 15 bases, with 19 bases lying between them. CDR3 in amino acids: CASSIVLRGGPRFF. The CDR3 DNA follows: TGTGCCAGTAGTATAGTTCTGCGGGGTGGCCCCCGGTTCTTC. Looking up the rest from reference TRBV19 and TRBJ2-1 gives the full variable domain: DGGITQSPKYLFRKEGQNVTLSCEQNLNHDAMYWYRQDPGQGLRLIYYSQIVNDFQKGDIAEGYSVSREKKESFPLTVTSAQKNPTAFYLCASSIVLRGGPRFFGPGTRLTVL.

This clonotype was seen a single time. The chain joins TRBV12-3 or TRBV12-4 to TRBJ1-5; 8 bases are a match to TRBD1. Germline trimming cut 5 bases from V and 6 bases from J; bases unmatched to any gene: 3. This CDR3 is 13 amino acids long. CDR3 nucleotides: TGTGCCAGCAGTAGGACAGGGCTTCAGCCCCAGCATTTT. Its translation is CASSRTGLQPQHF.